Sequencing of this TCR beta chain was carried out in a study of blood T cells in healthy people across ages. With a J-beta primer mix and a sample-barcoded 5' primer, a second PCR ran about 7 to 12 cycles. One entry per CDR3 protein results from TCRdb running MiXCR on the 5' RACE reads. The table lists some 710,000 distinct CDR3 sequences, 20% to 25% of them singletons. This clonotype was obtained from a man between 65 and 80 years old in good health. The material sequenced was blood.

CDR3 in DNA: TGTGCCAGCAGCGACTCCGGGAATAACTATGGCTACACCTTC. It is translated as CASSDSGNNYGYTF. The V call is TRBV7-9, the J call TRBJ1-2; unclear D gene. This CDR3 region has 14 residues. Germline V gene sequence: CDR1 SEHNR, CDR2 FQNEAQ (reference sequence). V dropped 5 bases and J dropped 1 base, with 11 bases sitting between them. The full variable domain, in which reference TRBV7-9 and TRBJ1-2 provide the parts outside the CDR3, is DTGVSQNPRHKITKRGQNVTFRCDPISEHNRLYWYRQTLGQGPEFLTYFQNEAQLEKSRLLSDRFSAERPKGSFSTLEIQRTEQGDSAMYLCASSDSGNNYGYTFGSGTRLTVV.